The 20 T cell receptor beta chains below come from one sample, sequenced in a study of vaccination and CD4 T cells after COVID-19. Treatment indicated: approximately 11-day PBMC culture with coronavirus spike peptide pools or control peptides (ViraFEST assay). The Oncomine TCR Beta short-read assay sequenced DNA from cultured CD4+ T cells. TCRdb recomputed calls from the PCR reads with MiXCR, one row per CDR3 protein. The table includes approximately 16,000 distinct CDR3 sequences, roughly 77% detected once. Their antigen targets remain unknown. The sample comprised CD4+ T cells from blood, cultured in vitro. The receptors were sampled from a human donor who had recovered from COVID-19.

The chain is built from TRBV20-1 and TRBJ1-1; 9 bases map to TRBD1. V gave up 0 bases and J gave up 4 bases; unmatched junction bases: 6. The CDR3 is made up of 15 amino acids. CDR1 DFQATT and CDR2 SNEGSKA come from the germline V gene (reference sequence). Here the CDR3 reads CSARDSRQGGTEAFF. CDR3 sequence (DNA): TGCAGTGCTAGAGATAGCCGACAGGGGGGCACTGAAGCTTTCTTT.

A few counts support this clonotype. The V call is TRBV15, the J call TRBJ2-2; D not resolved. The V gene lost 0 bases and the J gene lost 5 bases, with 10 bases spanning the gap. CDR3 length equals 15 residues. Germline CDR1 and CDR2: LNHNV and YYDKDF (reference sequence). The CDR3 sequence: CATSREQIGTGELFF. The CDR3 DNA sequence: TGTGCCACCAGCAGAGAACAGATAGGGACCGGGGAGCTGTTTTTT.

This clonotype has just one count. CDR3 coding DNA: TGTGCCAGCAGTTTAGGACAGGGTACGGGCTACACCTTC. Translation: CASSLGQGTGYTF. The rearrangement uses TRBV27 and TRBJ1-2, with 8 bases that match TRBD1. CDR3 length: 13 amino acids. After removal of 2 bases from V and 8 bases from J, the junction contained 4 bases not matched to a gene. Per the germline V gene, CDR1 is MNHEY and CDR2 is SMNVEV (reference sequence).

The chain links TRBV6-1 to TRBJ2-3; TRBD2 might be the D (6 bases). Germline V CDR1 and CDR2: MNHNS, SASEGT. This CDR3 contains 15 residues. Trimming cost V 3 bases and J 6 bases, with 16 bases left between them. DNA for the CDR3: TGTGCCAGCAGTGATCAGGGACTCCCCAGGGATACGCAGTATTTT. It is translated as CASSDQGLPRDTQYF.

This clonotype occurred once. This sequence joins TRBV6-2 or TRBV6-3 and TRBJ1-1; D possibly corresponds to TRBD1 (5 bases). The CDR3 runs 15 residues. V lost 6 bases and J 3 bases, leaving 17 bases between the germline ends. Germline lookup yields CDR1 MNHEY and CDR2 SVGEGT. For the CDR3, the DNA is TGTGCCAGCAGCTCCGGGGGAGGGTATGACACTGAAGCTTTCTTT. The encoded protein is CASSSGGGYDTEAFF.

A few counts support this clonotype. The chain uses TRBV19 and TRBJ1-5; unclear D gene. This CDR3 has 15 amino acids. CDR1 and CDR2 from the germline V gene are LNHDA and SQIVND (reference sequence). The V end was cut by 6 bases, the J end by 0 bases, with 12 bases between. The CDR3 spells CASSFQPFSNQPQHF. The CDR3 DNA reads as TGTGCCAGTAGCTTCCAGCCCTTTAGCAATCAGCCCCAGCATTTT.

The V gene is TRBV30, the J gene TRBJ1-1; D unclear. V gave up 1 base and J gave up 5 bases, with 5 bases separating them. Germline V gene data show CDR1 as GTSNPN and CDR2 as SVGIG (reference sequence). This CDR3 comprises 11 residues. The CDR3 sequence is CAWSGLTEAFF. CDR3 DNA: TGTGCCTGGAGTGGACTAACTGAAGCTTTCTTT.

V gene TRBV20-1 combines with J gene TRBJ2-2, with TRBD1 as a possible D gene (6 bases). CDR1 DFQATT and CDR2 SNEGSKA come from the germline V gene (reference sequence). The CDR3 is 16 residues long. The V and J ends lost 0 bases and 0 bases respectively, with 11 bases between them. The CDR3: CSAREANRANTGELFF. CDR3 nucleotide sequence: TGCAGTGCTAGAGAGGCTAACAGGGCGAACACCGGGGAGCTGTTTTTT.

The V call is TRBV12-3 or TRBV12-4, the J call TRBJ1-2; possible D gene TRBD1, 5 bases. V was pared by 3 bases and J by 0 bases, with 20 bases between. The CDR3 is 18 amino acids. CDR3 amino acids: CASSLGRVGIGANYGYTF. The CDR3 bases are TGTGCCAGCAGTTTGGGGCGGGTCGGAATCGGGGCTAACTATGGCTACACCTTC.

The rearrangement links TRBV11-1 to TRBJ2-2; a possible D gene is TRBD1 (6 bases). CDR1 is SGHAT and CDR2 is FQDESV in the germline V gene (reference sequence). The CDR3 covers 14 residues. Trimming pared 7 bases from V and 1 base from J, leaving 10 bases between. This CDR3 is CASTGTRNTGELFF. For the CDR3, the DNA is TGTGCCAGCACCGGGACAAGGAACACCGGGGAGCTGTTTTTT.

The chain has TRBV27 and TRBJ1-2; D call uncertain. The length of the CDR3 is 15 residues. The V end lost 0 bases, the J end lost 2 bases, and 10 bases lay between the germline ends. Germline V gene lookup returns CDR1 MNHEY and CDR2 SMNVEV (reference sequence). The CDR3 protein is CASSLSGRTNYGYTF. DNA for the CDR3: TGTGCCAGCAGTTTATCGGGCAGGACGAACTATGGCTACACCTTC.

The chain uses TRBV19 and TRBJ1-5; no clear D. V lost 10 bases and J lost 4, with 17 bases in between. The CDR3 is 14 amino acids. Looked up from germline, CDR1 is LNHDA and CDR2 is SQIVND (reference sequence). DNA of the CDR3: TGTGCCACCTCAGGATTGTCTACTAATCAGCCCCAGCATTTT. Translating gives CATSGLSTNQPQHF.

V gene TRBV2 combines with J gene TRBJ2-3, with a weak D call TRBD2 (7 bases). CDR3 length: 17 residues. The V gene lost 4 bases and the J gene lost 1 base, with 18 bases spanning the gap. The germline CDR1 and CDR2 sequences are SNHLY and FYNNEI. The CDR3 here is CASSALGGARGTDTQYF. Here the CDR3 DNA reads TGTGCCAGCAGTGCACTGGGGGGGGCCCGTGGCACAGATACGCAGTATTTT.

V and J are TRBV11-2 and TRBJ1-5; 12 nucleotides line up with TRBD1. The CDR3 sequence is 17 residues long. Trimming at V came to 5 bases and at J to 0 bases, leaving 5 bases not matched to a gene. Germline V CDR1 and CDR2: SGHAT, FQNNGV. The CDR3: CASSPGQGAYSNQPQHF. The CDR3 DNA reads as TGTGCCAGCAGCCCGGGACAGGGGGCTTATAGCAATCAGCCCCAGCATTTT.

The J gene is TRBJ1-6, the V gene TRBV27, with 9 bases fitting TRBD1. Trimming took 6 bases from V and 10 from J; bases not matched to a gene: 4. Germline loops: CDR1 MNHEY, CDR2 SMNVEV (reference sequence). The CDR3 runs 13 residues. As DNA, the CDR3 is TGTGCCAGCAGCGGACAGGGGAGATCACCCCTCCACTTT. It yields the protein CASSGQGRSPLHF.

In nucleotides, the CDR3 is TGCAGTGCGGAACCGATCTCCTATAATTCACCCCTCCACTTT. It translates to CSAEPISYNSPLHF. This chain joins TRBV20-1 and TRBJ1-6, with no clear D. CDR3 length: 14 residues. Trimming stripped 6 bases from V and 0 bases from J, with 9 bases between. CDR1 is DFQATT and CDR2 is SNEGSKA in the germline V gene (reference sequence).

This chain joins TRBV10-3 and TRBJ2-7, with D perhaps matching TRBD1 (5 bases). The V gene lost 0 bases and the J gene lost 4 bases, with 13 bases spanning the gap. The CDR3 loop spans 15 amino acids. Germline V gene sequence: CDR1 ENHRY, CDR2 SYGVKD. CDR3 bases: TGTGCCATCAGTGAGTCACGACAGAGCCGATACGAGCAGTACTTC. Its translation: CAISESRQSRYEQYF.

The rearrangement uses TRBV6-2 or TRBV6-3 and TRBJ2-1, with TRBD1 matching over 9 bases. The CDR3 contains 15 residues. Per the germline V gene, CDR1 is MNHEY and CDR2 is SVGEGT. Trimming took 2 bases from V and 7 from J; bases not matched to a gene: 6. The CDR3 region has the DNA TGTGCCAGCAGTTACCCCTCGGGACAGGGAAATGAGCAGTTCTTC. It is translated as CASSYPSGQGNEQFF.

The V call is TRBV6-5, the J call TRBJ1-5; 7 nucleotides align to TRBD1. The CDR3 runs to 15 residues. Germline V gene data show CDR1 as MNHEY and CDR2 as SVGAGI. The J segment lost 1 base and the V segment lost 2 bases, leaving 2 bases of the junction unmatched. The CDR3 nucleotides are TGTGCCAGCAGTTACCTACAGGGGAGCAATCAGCCCCAGCATTTT. Amino acid sequence: CASSYLQGSNQPQHF.

V usage is TRBV7-9 and J usage is TRBJ1-1; no clear D. The V end lost 6 bases, the J end lost 7 bases, and 9 bases lay between the germline ends. Germline lookup yields CDR1 SEHNR and CDR2 FQNEAQ (reference sequence). CDR3 length equals 11 residues. The CDR3 DNA reads as TGTGCCAGCAGAAACGACGGTGAAGCTTTCTTT. Its protein product is CASRNDGEAFF.